This T cell receptor (beta chain) was obtained from a study of blood T cells in healthy people across ages. Primers used in a second PCR of roughly 6 to 11 cycles were a sample-barcoded 5' primer and a J-beta primer mix. TCRdb passed the 5' RACE reads through MiXCR, listing each CDR3 protein once. The sample shows around 790,000 distinct CDR3 sequences, roughly 44% of them seen only once. In the case of this clonotype: One junction end disagrees with the germline gene, perhaps due to a read error.

This CDR3 spans 11 amino acids. The TCR sequence derives from a man aged 55 to 70 in good health. The V and J genes are TRBV12-3 or TRBV12-4 and TRBJ1-1, with D unresolved. Material: blood. The CDR3 reads CANSLGTEAFF. The CDR3 nucleotides read TGTGCCAACAGTTTGGGCACTGAAGCTTTCTTT.